A single sample is the source of the 20 T cell receptor beta chains below, sequenced in a study of regulatory T cells in long-lasting Graves disease (TCRdb year 2021). The time point label of this sample denotes: persistent/refractory GD, antithyroid drugs over 5 years with positive TRAb. RNA was extracted from PBMCs in TRIzol for both TCR sequencing and RNA sequencing. Library preparation was by multiplex PCR. Instrument on record: Illumina HiSeq 4000. To build TCR beta libraries, CDR3 regions were amplified by Arm-PCR using iRepertoire HTBI primers. In TCRdb, the public reads were trimmed at Q25 with fastp and aligned with MiXCR, with productive beta chains retained. Identical CDR3 proteins give one entry, which carries the most common genes and DNA. Across this sample there are 450,000 or so distinct CDR3 sequences, with about 22% seen only once. Of the sample, roughly 14% falls within the top ten clones.

The sample here was peripheral blood mononuclear cells (PBMCs), taken when the disease was refractory, from a patient treated with antithyroid drugs. The receptor source for this set is a female donor with Graves disease.

This clonotype appeared many times. The gene calls are TRBV28 and TRBJ2-2; the D gene is possibly TRBD2 (6 bases). V lost 2 bases and J lost 7, with 14 bases in between. Germline V gene data show CDR1 as MDHEN and CDR2 as SYDVKM. CDR3 length: 15 residues. The CDR3 bases are TGTGCCAGCAGTTTACCGACTAGGTTGGGCGGGGAGCTGTTTTTT. This translates into CASSLPTRLGGELFF.

This clonotype was recorded at least ten times. The chain uses TRBV29-1 and TRBJ2-7; tentative D call: TRBD1 (5 bases). Germline V gene lookup returns CDR1 SQVTM and CDR2 ANQGSEA. The CDR3 contains 12 residues. V shed 6 bases and J shed 6 bases, with 15 bases lying between them. The CDR3 region is CSVTTGSREQYF. CDR3 in DNA: TGCAGCGTAACCACAGGCTCCCGCGAGCAGTACTTC.

This clonotype was counted between two and nine times. This sequence joins TRBV7-2 and TRBJ2-7, with TRBD2 matching 13 bases. Losses at the gene ends were 1 base for V and 6 bases for J; bases not matched to a gene: 9. CDR1 is SGHTA and CDR2 is FQGNSA in the germline V gene. The CDR3 contains 17 residues. CDR3 coding DNA: TGTGCCAGCAGCTTAGGACTAGCGGGAGGAACCGGGAGCGAGCAGTACTTC. It yields the protein CASSLGLAGGTGSEQYF.

V and J are TRBV6-1 and TRBJ1-4, with D possibly matching TRBD1 (6 bases). V shed 4 bases and J shed 4 bases, with 10 bases lying between them. This CDR3 region has 14 residues. CDR1 is MNHNS, CDR2 SASEGT, per germline. The CDR3 DNA is TGTGCCAGCAGTGGACGGACAGTTAATGAAAAACTGTTTTTT. As protein: CASSGRTVNEKLFF.

Ten or more counts support this clonotype. This chain connects TRBV29-1 to TRBJ1-1; 7 nucleotides align to TRBD1. Trimming took 6 bases from V and 3 from J; bases not matched to a gene: 7. This CDR3 contains 13 residues. Germline V gives CDR1 SQVTM, CDR2 ANQGSEA. CDR3 loop: CSVYRTGDTEAFF. CDR3 bases: TGCAGCGTCTATCGAACAGGGGACACTGAAGCTTTCTTT. The full variable domain, with the rest looked up from reference TRBV29-1 and TRBJ1-1, is SAVISQKPSRDICQRGTSLTIQCQVDSQVTMMFWYRQQPGQSLTLIATANQGSEATYESGFVIDKFPISRPNLTFSTLTVSNMSPEDSSIYLCSVYRTGDTEAFFGQGTRLTVV.

This clonotype was detected many times. This sequence joins TRBV7-3 and TRBJ1-2; D is unclear. Trimming shortened V by 6 bases and J by 5 bases, and 16 bases separated the two germline ends. CDR3 length equals 14 residues. Germline CDR1 is SGHTA and CDR2 is FQGTGA. CDR3 DNA sequence: TGTGCCAGCAGAGACGGTCGGGCGGGATATGGCTACACCTTC. The encoded protein is CASRDGRAGYGYTF.

V is TRBV20-1 and J is TRBJ1-2, with a possible D match to TRBD1 (6 bases). Germline CDR1 is DFQATT and CDR2 is SNEGSKA (reference sequence). CDR3 length: 15 amino acids. The germline V and J ends were trimmed by 8 bases and 2 bases, with 21 bases remaining between them. CDR3 amino acids: CSITSTGSGNYGYTF. CDR3 nucleotide sequence: TGCAGTATAACTAGTACAGGGTCCGGGAACTATGGCTACACCTTC.

Comments on this clonotype: A much more abundant neighbour one base away suggests this may be a read error. The chain recombines TRBV6-2 or TRBV6-3 with TRBJ2-7; TRBD1 might be the D (6 bases). CDR3 length: 15 residues. The V and J ends lost 7 bases and 7 bases respectively, with 23 bases between them. Per germline, CDR1 MNHEY and CDR2 SVGEGT. The CDR3 DNA reads as TGTGCCAGCATTCCAACCGAGGGGGTCTCGAAAGAGCAGTACTTC. Translated, it gives CASIPTEGVSKEQYF.

This clonotype has a handful of counts. The gene calls are TRBV20-1 and TRBJ2-1, with 10 nucleotides matching TRBD2. J lost 3 bases, V lost 1 base, and 6 bases had no gene match. The CDR3 is 16 amino acids. CDR1 DFQATT and CDR2 SNEGSKA come from the germline V gene (reference sequence). The CDR3 protein is CSARGEGLADYNEQFF. DNA for the CDR3: TGCAGTGCTAGAGGGGAAGGACTAGCGGACTACAATGAGCAGTTCTTC.

Many counts were recorded for this clonotype. The chain uses TRBV2 and TRBJ2-2; no clear D. This CDR3 is built from 13 residues. Germline CDR1 SNHLY, CDR2 FYNNEI. With 3 bases removed from V and 4 bases from J, the gap between germline ends came to 6 bases. The CDR3 spells CASSDRITGELFF. The CDR3 region has the DNA TGTGCCAGCAGTGACAGGATCACCGGGGAGCTGTTTTTT.

About this clonotype itself: One end of the junction fails to match germline, which may point to a read error. The chain has TRBV6-1 and TRBJ1-6; D possibly corresponds to TRBD1 (6 bases). Per the germline V gene, CDR1 is MNHNS and CDR2 is SASEGT. The CDR3 covers 14 residues. CDR3 nucleotides: TGTGCCAGCAGTAGTAGGACAGATAATCCACCCCTCCACTTT. It is translated as CASSSRTDNPPLHF.

This chain connects TRBV5-1 to TRBJ2-2; 7 bases are shared with TRBD1. CDR1 and CDR2 (germline): SGHRS, YFSETQ. This CDR3 is built from 16 residues. Losses at the gene ends were 3 bases for V and 1 base for J; bases not matched to a gene: 6. CDR3 in amino acids: CASSWSGTVNTGELFF. CDR3 nucleotides: TGCGCCAGCAGCTGGTCCGGGACAGTGAACACCGGGGAGCTGTTTTTT.

The V call is TRBV20-1, the J call TRBJ2-5, with D uncertain. Germline CDR1 reads DFQATT; CDR2 reads SNEGSKA (reference sequence). Deletions cut 5 bases from V and 2 bases from J, with 15 bases between. The CDR3 has 14 residues. CDR3 sequence: CSALPDERQETQYF. CDR3 coding DNA: TGCAGTGCTTTACCGGACGAAAGACAAGAGACCCAGTACTTC.

This clonotype was seen at least ten times. CDR3 in DNA: TGTGCCAGCAGCCGAATCCCGAACACCGGGGAGCTGTTTTTT. This codes for CASSRIPNTGELFF. This rearrangement joins TRBV7-2 to TRBJ2-2; D remains ambiguous. V was cut by 5 bases and J by 0 bases, with 7 bases left in between. Germline-derived CDR1 and CDR2 are SGHTA and FQGNSA. This CDR3 comprises 14 residues.

As DNA, the CDR3 is TGTGCCAGCATGGGAGACTCTGGGGCCAACGTCCTGACTTTC. This encodes CASMGDSGANVLTF. The chain links TRBV12-3 or TRBV12-4 to TRBJ2-6, with D tentatively TRBD2 (5 bases). The CDR3 is 14 residues long. Trimming took off 7 bases at V and 0 bases at J, with 7 bases between the two ends.

The V call is TRBV19, the J call TRBJ1-5; TRBD1 is a possible D gene (5 bases). There are 15 residues in the CDR3. Germline V gene sequence: CDR1 LNHDA, CDR2 SQIVND (reference sequence). V shed 3 bases and J shed 0 bases, with 9 bases lying between them. CDR3 bases: TGTGCCAGTAGTATTCTCAGGGATAGCAATCAGCCCCAGCATTTT. It yields the protein CASSILRDSNQPQHF.

This clonotype has just a few counts. An end of the junction differs from the germline gene, which may be a read error. This chain joins TRBV28 and TRBJ1-5; TRBD1 matches 7 bases. This CDR3 comprises 15 residues. Germline V gene lookup returns CDR1 MDHEN and CDR2 SYDVKM. CDR3 in amino acids: CASTGEGENNQPQHF. The CDR3, as DNA: TGTGCTAGCACAGGGGAGGGCGAGAACAATCAGCCCCAGCATTTT.

The chain combines TRBV5-1 with TRBJ1-1; D unresolved. Looked up from germline, CDR1 is SGHRS and CDR2 is YFSETQ. The CDR3 totals 14 residues. The V end lost 4 bases, the J end lost 4 bases, and 14 bases lay between the germline ends. CDR3 sequence: CASSKNREFTEAFF. As DNA, the CDR3 is TGCGCCAGCAGCAAAAACCGGGAATTCACTGAAGCTTTCTTT. Looking up the rest from reference TRBV5-1 and TRBJ1-1 gives the full variable domain: KAGVTQTPRYLIKTRGQQVTLSCSPISGHRSVSWYQQTPGQGLQFLFEYFSETQRNKGNFPGRFSGRQFSNSRSEMNVSTLELGDSALYLCASSKNREFTEAFFGQGTRLTVV.

This clonotype was seen a few times. This chain connects TRBV5-4 to TRBJ2-5; D call uncertain. The CDR3 sequence is 13 residues long. Germline CDR1 reads SGHNT; CDR2 reads YYREEE (reference sequence). V was cut by 1 base and J by 2 bases, with 6 bases left in between. The CDR3 protein is CASSLSAQETQYF. CDR3 bases: TGTGCCAGCAGCTTGAGCGCGCAAGAGACCCAGTACTTC.

This clonotype was counted between two and nine times. This chain joins TRBV20-1 and TRBJ2-7; 10 positions match TRBD1. Germline V gene lookup returns CDR1 DFQATT and CDR2 SNEGSKA (reference sequence). This CDR3 has 15 amino acids. V lost 0 bases and J lost 5; bases outside the gene matches: 7. This CDR3 reads CSARDLGQGNDEQYF. CDR3 nucleotide sequence: TGCAGTGCTAGAGACCTGGGACAGGGGAATGACGAGCAGTACTTC.